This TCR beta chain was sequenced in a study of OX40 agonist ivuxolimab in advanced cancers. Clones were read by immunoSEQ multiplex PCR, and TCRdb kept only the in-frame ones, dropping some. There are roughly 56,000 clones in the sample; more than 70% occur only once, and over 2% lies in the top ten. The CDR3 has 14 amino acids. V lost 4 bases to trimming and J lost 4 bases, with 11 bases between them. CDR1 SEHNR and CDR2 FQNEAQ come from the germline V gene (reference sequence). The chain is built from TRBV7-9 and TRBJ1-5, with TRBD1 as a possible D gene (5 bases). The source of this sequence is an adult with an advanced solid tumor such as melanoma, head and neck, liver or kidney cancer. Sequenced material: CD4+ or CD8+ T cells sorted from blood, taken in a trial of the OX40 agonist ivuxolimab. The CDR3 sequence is CASSSGTRNQPQHF. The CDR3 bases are TGTGCCAGCAGCTCCGGGACCCGGAATCAGCCCCAGCATTTT.